This is a list of T cell receptor beta chains from one sample in a study of T-cell reconstitution after alpha-beta-depleted transplantation in children. TCRdb redid the calling of the PCR reads with MiXCR, one entry per CDR3 protein. Among around 200,000 distinct CDR3 sequences listed, about a sixth were seen once. The sequences come from PBMCs, mostly from graft donor cells, collected 360 days after TCRalphabeta/CD19-depleted stem cell transplant. All receptors come from a male patient aged 2 to 9 who had a stem cell transplant for acute lymphoblastic leukemia, so the T cells may come from the graft donor. Both conserved end residues are part of each CDR3. D genes are given only for firm matches. Clone sizes are given selectively: once, few, many, or a class where the clone is expanded.

abundance: .
d_gene: .
j_gene: TRBJ2-7
v_gene: TRBV20-1
CDR3aa: CSASQPWDSNYEQYF
CDR3nt: TGCAGTGCTAGCCAGCCTTGGGACTCTAACTACGAGCAGTACTTC

abundance: few
d_gene: TRBD1
j_gene: TRBJ1-6
v_gene: TRBV7-2
CDR3aa: CASSFGQGNSPLHF
CDR3nt: TGTGCCAGCAGCTTCGGACAGGGAAATTCACCCCTCCACTTT

abundance: few
d_gene: .
j_gene: TRBJ2-1
v_gene: TRBV6-5
CDR3aa: CASSSSGFVKYPFF
CDR3nt: TGTGCCAGCAGTTCGTCGGGGTTCGTAAAGTATCCGTTCTTC

abundance: .
d_gene: TRBD1
j_gene: TRBJ1-2
v_gene: TRBV7-9
CDR3aa: CASTGGEDANYGYTF
CDR3nt: TGTGCCAGCACAGGGGGCGAAGACGCTAACTATGGCTACACCTTC

abundance: .
d_gene: .
j_gene: TRBJ2-5
v_gene: TRBV12-3/TRBV12-4
CDR3aa: CASSLSGSGQYF
CDR3nt: TGTGCCAGCAGTTTATCCGGTAGCGGCCAGTACTTC

abundance: few
d_gene: .
j_gene: TRBJ1-2
v_gene: TRBV11-3
CDR3aa: CASSAGRDGLYGYTF
CDR3nt: TGTGCCAGCAGCGCGGGCAGGGACGGACTTTATGGCTACACCTTC

abundance: .
d_gene: .
j_gene: TRBJ2-7
v_gene: TRBV5-1
CDR3aa: CASSPWPSEGKANYEQYF
CDR3nt: TGCGCCAGCAGCCCTTGGCCGTCCGAGGGAAAGGCGAACTACGAGCAGTACTTC

abundance: .
d_gene: TRBD1
j_gene: TRBJ2-7
v_gene: TRBV5-5
CDR3aa: CASSFTYGDREYAQYF
CDR3nt: TGTGCCAGCAGCTTCACGTACGGGGACAGGGAGTACGCGCAGTACTTC

abundance: few
d_gene: .
j_gene: TRBJ2-2
v_gene: TRBV7-2
CDR3aa: CASSLNGVNTGELFF
CDR3nt: TGTGCCAGCAGCTTGAATGGGGTGAACACCGGGGAGCTGTTTTTT

abundance: .
d_gene: .
j_gene: TRBJ2-4
v_gene: TRBV29-1
CDR3aa: CSVAGARNIQYF
CDR3nt: TGCAGCGTCGCCGGGGCTAGGAACATTCAGTACTTC

abundance: few
d_gene: TRBD1
j_gene: TRBJ2-3
v_gene: TRBV5-5
CDR3aa: CASRAGTGATDTQYF
CDR3nt: TGTGCCAGCAGGGCCGGGACAGGGGCCACAGATACGCAGTATTTT

abundance: few
d_gene: .
j_gene: TRBJ2-7
v_gene: TRBV7-2
CDR3aa: CASMAFGNSYEQYF
CDR3nt: TGTGCCAGCATGGCTTTTGGTAATTCCTACGAGCAGTACTTC

abundance: .
d_gene: TRBD1
j_gene: TRBJ1-1
v_gene: TRBV5-1
CDR3aa: CASSLSGQGATEAFF
CDR3nt: TGCGCCAGCAGCTTGAGTGGACAGGGGGCGACTGAAGCTTTCTTT

abundance: many
d_gene: TRBD1
j_gene: TRBJ2-1
v_gene: TRBV20-1
CDR3aa: CSADRGGNEQFF
CDR3nt: TGCAGTGCCGACAGGGGCGGCAATGAGCAGTTCTTC

abundance: .
d_gene: .
j_gene: TRBJ2-1
v_gene: TRBV5-1
CDR3aa: CASSRAGGWNEQFF
CDR3nt: TGCGCCAGCAGCCGGGCAGGGGGGTGGAATGAGCAGTTCTTC

abundance: few
d_gene: .
j_gene: TRBJ2-3
v_gene: TRBV5-1
CDR3aa: CASSWDALAADTQYF
CDR3nt: TGCGCCAGCAGTTGGGACGCCTTAGCCGCAGATACGCAGTATTTT

abundance: .
d_gene: .
j_gene: TRBJ2-7
v_gene: TRBV10-3
CDR3aa: CAISENRDYEQYF
CDR3nt: TGTGCCATCAGTGAAAACAGGGACTACGAGCAGTACTTC

abundance: few
d_gene: .
j_gene: TRBJ1-5
v_gene: TRBV6-5
CDR3aa: CASMGRGEPQHF
CDR3nt: TGTGCCAGTATGGGCAGGGGTGAGCCCCAGCATTTT

abundance: many
d_gene: TRBD2
j_gene: TRBJ2-5
v_gene: TRBV9
CDR3aa: CASSATSGGFQETQYF
CDR3nt: TGTGCCAGCAGCGCAACTAGCGGGGGGTTTCAGGAGACCCAGTACTTC

abundance: few
d_gene: .
j_gene: TRBJ2-1
v_gene: TRBV11-2
CDR3aa: CASSFKPARSASNEQFF
CDR3nt: TGTGCCAGCAGCTTTAAGCCAGCGCGATCGGCTAGCAATGAGCAGTTCTTC

abundance: .
d_gene: .
j_gene: TRBJ2-5
v_gene: TRBV6-1
CDR3aa: CASSWGPRGETQYF
CDR3nt: TGTGCCAGCAGCTGGGGACCTAGGGGGGAGACCCAGTACTTC

abundance: .
d_gene: TRBD1
j_gene: TRBJ1-2
v_gene: TRBV12-3/TRBV12-4
CDR3aa: CASSPGGTVINYGYSF
CDR3nt: TGTGCCAGCAGTCCCGGGGGGACAGTTATAAACTATGGCTACTCCTTC

abundance: .
d_gene: .
j_gene: TRBJ1-6
v_gene: TRBV3-1
CDR3aa: CASSLLSTRGSPLHF
CDR3nt: TGTGCCAGCAGCCTCCTCTCGACCAGGGGTTCACCCCTCCACTTT

abundance: .
d_gene: .
j_gene: TRBJ2-2
v_gene: TRBV7-7
CDR3aa: CASSPPGGLNTGELFF
CDR3nt: TGTGCTAGCAGCCCCCCAGGCGGATTGAACACCGGGGAGCTGTTTTTT

abundance: .
d_gene: .
j_gene: TRBJ2-1
v_gene: TRBV10-1
CDR3aa: CASTALGGPSSYNEQFF
CDR3nt: TGCGCCAGCACCGCCCTGGGGGGCCCCAGCTCCTACAATGAGCAGTTCTTC

abundance: few
d_gene: TRBD2
j_gene: TRBJ2-7
v_gene: TRBV30
CDR3aa: CASARTSQTLAYEQYF
CDR3nt: TGTGCCTCCGCCCGGACTAGCCAAACATTAGCCTACGAGCAGTACTTC

abundance: .
d_gene: TRBD1
j_gene: TRBJ2-7
v_gene: TRBV5-1
CDR3aa: CASSNRGAYEQYF
CDR3nt: TGCGCCAGCAGCAACAGGGGCGCCTACGAGCAGTACTTC

abundance: .
d_gene: .
j_gene: TRBJ2-5
v_gene: TRBV6-6
CDR3aa: CASRPGSQETQYF
CDR3nt: TGTGCCAGCAGACCGGGTTCCCAAGAGACCCAGTACTTC

abundance: few
d_gene: TRBD2
j_gene: TRBJ2-1
v_gene: TRBV7-8
CDR3aa: CASSRSGGGEYNEQFF
CDR3nt: TGTGCCAGCAGCCGTTCGGGCGGGGGGGAATACAATGAGCAGTTCTTC

abundance: .
d_gene: TRBD2
j_gene: TRBJ2-1
v_gene: TRBV29-1
CDR3aa: CSVIGGAYNEQFF
CDR3nt: TGCAGCGTAATCGGGGGGGCCTACAATGAGCAGTTCTTC

abundance: .
d_gene: .
j_gene: TRBJ2-7
v_gene: TRBV10-3
CDR3aa: CAISEPYRAYFFEQYF
CDR3nt: TGTGCCATCAGTGAACCCTACAGGGCTTACTTCTTCGAGCAGTACTTC